The 20 T cell receptor beta chains below all came from one sample that was sequenced in a study of T cells in Graves' hyperthyroidism and ophthalmopathy. The TCR beta CDR3 regions underwent amplification using RNA transcripts as the source. Primed by the HTBI set, a first-round RT-PCR was run on the TCR CDR3. TCRdb re-called the multiplex PCR reads through MiXCR, storing one row per CDR3 protein. The table shows fewer than 550,000 distinct CDR3 sequences, with approximately 14% occurring only once. Source material: blood. The receptors were sampled from a young woman with Graves' hyperthyroidism.

This clonotype appeared a few times. The rearrangement uses TRBV20-1 and TRBJ2-7; a possible D gene is TRBD1 (5 bases). The germline CDR1 and CDR2 sequences are DFQATT and SNEGSKA (reference sequence). V was shortened by 1 base and J by 2 bases, with 15 bases between the two germline ends. CDR3 length equals 15 residues. CDR3 loop: CSARVNSRGPYEQYF. In DNA, the CDR3 is TGCAGTGCTAGAGTCAACTCTAGGGGTCCCTACGAGCAGTACTTC.

In this sample, this clonotype turned up many times. V is TRBV12-3 or TRBV12-4 and J is TRBJ2-2; D is uncertain. V lost 3 bases and J lost 0, with 14 bases in between. The CDR3 has 17 residues. In nucleotides, the CDR3 is TGTGCCAGCAGTTTGGTTTCGCTTATGGCGAACACCGGGGAGCTGTTTTTT. Its translation is CASSLVSLMANTGELFF.

On this clonotype itself: Being one base from a much bigger clone, this may be a read error. This CDR3 reads CASSTHGVGEELFF. CDR3 DNA sequence: TGTGCCAGCAGTACCCATGGGGTTGGTGAAGAACTGTTTTTT. V usage is TRBV2 and J usage is TRBJ1-4; D is uncertain. The CDR3 is 14 amino acids. The germline gives CDR1 SNHLY, CDR2 FYNNEI.

This clonotype occurred many times. CDR3 residues: CASSPSFEVNTEAFF. The DNA for the CDR3 is TGTGCCAGCAGTCCTAGCTTTGAGGTGAACACTGAAGCTTTCTTT. J is TRBJ1-1 and V is TRBV13; D is unclear. Trimming cost V 6 bases and J 0 bases, with 14 bases left between them. CDR1 and CDR2 from the germline V gene are PRHDT and FYEKMQ (reference sequence). The CDR3 has 15 residues.

This clonotype was counted a few times. The rearrangement links TRBV3-2 to TRBJ2-2; whether TRBD1, the table's D call, matches the DNA was not checked. TRBV3-2 is annotated as a pseudogene. The CDR3 extends over 15 amino acids. The CDR3 loop is CASTPGTGDTGELFF. In DNA, the CDR3 is TGTGCCAGCACCCCCGGGACGGGGGACACCGGGGAGCTGTTTTTT.

The gene calls are TRBV6-2 or TRBV6-3 and TRBJ1-3; D gene uncertain. The CDR3 covers 15 residues. V lost 6 bases and J lost 0, with 12 bases in between. CDR1 is MNHEY, CDR2 SVGEGT, per germline. The CDR3 region is CASSQGRRSGNTIYF. In nucleotides, the CDR3 is TGTGCCAGCAGCCAAGGACGGCGCTCTGGAAACACCATATATTTT.

The sample holds many counts of this clonotype. The chain has TRBV6-5 and TRBJ1-5, with no clear D. Germline V lookup: CDR1 MNHEY, CDR2 SVGAGI. Trimming stripped 0 bases from V and 0 bases from J, with 6 bases between. There are 15 residues in the CDR3. CDR3 region: CASSYSWNSNQPQHF. The CDR3, as DNA: TGTGCCAGCAGTTACTCGTGGAATAGCAATCAGCCCCAGCATTTT.

In this sample, this clonotype turned up many times. This sequence joins TRBV29-1 and TRBJ2-1; possibly TRBD1 or TRBD2 for D (5 bases each). Per germline, CDR1 SQVTM and CDR2 ANQGSEA. The CDR3 length is 16 residues. Trimming removed 3 bases from V and 6 bases from J, with 21 bases in between. CDR3 sequence reads: CSVDHRGTGLANEQFF. The DNA for the CDR3 is TGCAGCGTTGACCATAGAGGGACGGGCCTCGCCAATGAGCAGTTCTTC.

This clonotype appeared many times. Relative to the germline gene, one junction end is altered; a read error may explain this. The chain's CDR3 is CASSLLAGGSYGQYF. The CDR3 DNA sequence: TGTGCCAGCAGCCTATTAGCGGGAGGCTCCTACGGGCAGTACTTC. The rearrangement links TRBV3-1 to TRBJ2-7; 10 bases line up with TRBD2. Germline values: CDR1 LGHDT, CDR2 YNNKEL (reference sequence). The length of the CDR3 is 15 residues.

The sample holds many counts of this clonotype. The CDR3: CASSSGTGSTDTQYF. CDR3 DNA sequence: TGTGCCAGCAGTTCAGGTACCGGGAGCACAGATACGCAGTATTTT. V gene TRBV6-1 combines with J gene TRBJ2-3; D not resolved. V lost 5 bases to trimming and J lost 0 bases, with 12 bases between them. Germline V gene sequence: CDR1 MNHNS, CDR2 SASEGT. The CDR3 loop spans 15 amino acids.

This clonotype was seen more than once but under ten times. The V gene is TRBV9, the J gene TRBJ2-6; maybe TRBD2 (7 bases). V lost 3 bases, J lost 3 bases, and 19 bases lay in between. Germline V gene data show CDR1 as SGDLS and CDR2 as YYNGEE. This CDR3 comprises 18 residues. This CDR3 reads CASSADPGGASGANVLTF. CDR3 DNA: TGTGCCAGCAGCGCAGACCCGGGGGGCGCGAGTGGGGCCAACGTCCTGACTTTC.

The sample holds a few counts of this clonotype. The chain couples TRBV4-1 to TRBJ2-7, with D tentatively TRBD2 (6 bases). Deletions cut 4 bases from V and 4 bases from J, with 14 bases between. The germline gives CDR1 MGHRA, CDR2 YSYEKL. CDR3 length: 14 residues. This CDR3 is CASSRRAEGYEQYF. In nucleotides, the CDR3 is TGCGCCAGCAGCCGGAGGGCTGAAGGATACGAGCAGTACTTC.

Many counts were recorded for this clonotype. The rearrangement uses TRBV29-1 and TRBJ1-5; the match to TRBD1 covers 7 bases. J lost 4 bases, V lost 6 bases, and 3 bases had no gene match. The CDR3 is 12 amino acids. The germline gives CDR1 SQVTM, CDR2 ANQGSEA. Here the CDR3 DNA reads TGCAGCGTGGGACAGCAGAATCAGCCCCAGCATTTT. This translates into CSVGQQNQPQHF.

The CDR3 sequence: CATRRGGGATDEQFF. Written as DNA, the CDR3 is TGTGCCACCCGCAGAGGGGGGGGAGCGACGGATGAGCAGTTCTTC. V usage is TRBV19 and J usage is TRBJ2-1, with a weak D call TRBD2 (7 bases). V shed 10 bases and J shed 8 bases, with 24 bases lying between them. The CDR3 contains 15 residues. CDR1 is LNHDA and CDR2 is SQIVND in the germline V gene (reference sequence).

This clonotype was detected a few times. This may come from a read error, since a much larger clone is one base off. V usage is TRBV28 and J usage is TRBJ2-5, with D possibly matching TRBD1 (5 bases). V dropped 6 bases and J dropped 2 bases, with 10 bases sitting between them. Germline CDR1 reads MDHEN; CDR2 reads SYDVKM. The CDR3 length is 13 residues. The CDR3 reads CASRMTEQETQYF. CDR3 bases: TGTGCCAGCAGGATGACAGAACAAGAGACCCAGTACTTC.

Regarding this clonotype: A read error is possible here, since a much larger clone lies one base away. The chain has TRBV5-1 and TRBJ2-3, with D hard to call. Looked up from germline, CDR1 is SGHRS and CDR2 is YFSETQ. The CDR3 length is 16 residues. V was trimmed by 0 bases and J by 2 bases, leaving 13 bases between them. Written as DNA, the CDR3 is TGCGCCAGCAGCTTGGCCCTCAGGAGCGACACAGATACGCAGTATTTT. It codes for CASSLALRSDTDTQYF.

The V call is TRBV5-8, the J call TRBJ2-2; TRBD1 aligns across 10 bases. The CDR3 is made up of 15 amino acids. CDR1 and CDR2 (germline): SGHTS, YDEGEE. Trimming cost V 10 bases and J 5 bases; bases outside gene matches: 11. The CDR3 DNA follows: TGTGCCTACCAGAGCGACAGGGGGCGAACCGGGGAGCTGTTTTTT. Residues: CAYQSDRGRTGELFF.

This clonotype was observed a handful of times. The rearrangement uses TRBV19 and TRBJ2-1; 10 bases are shared with TRBD2. Germline loops: CDR1 LNHDA, CDR2 SQIVND (reference sequence). CDR3 length: 15 amino acids. The V gene end was trimmed by 7 bases and the J gene end by 0 bases; junction bases not matched to a gene: 3. This chain's CDR3 is CASTLAGSSYNEQFF. The CDR3 DNA is TGTGCCAGTACACTAGCGGGGAGCTCCTACAATGAGCAGTTCTTC.

The chain links TRBV11-2 to TRBJ1-1; D might be TRBD1 (6 bases). The V gene lost 5 bases and the J gene lost 8 bases, with 15 bases spanning the gap. This CDR3 region has 13 residues. The germline gives CDR1 SGHAT, CDR2 FQNNGV. CDR3 region: CASSPNRGPEAFF. The CDR3 nucleotides are TGTGCCAGCAGCCCCAACCGGGGGCCCGAAGCTTTCTTT.

At least ten counts were recorded for this clonotype. The genes are TRBV6-2 or TRBV6-3 and TRBJ2-7, with TRBD1 as a possible D gene (6 bases). The CDR3 consists of 17 residues. Trimming took off 0 bases at V and 0 bases at J, with 15 bases between the two ends. Per the germline V gene, CDR1 is MNHEY and CDR2 is SVGEGT. The CDR3 loop reads CASSYSNPGQFSYEQYF. DNA for the CDR3: TGTGCCAGCAGTTACTCGAATCCAGGACAGTTCTCCTACGAGCAGTACTTC.